One and the same sample provided the 29 T cell receptor beta chains below, sequenced in a study of blood T cell repertoires in COVID-19. Produced via immunoSEQ multiplex PCR; TCRdb's table is partial and in-frame only. The table shows 250,000 to 300,000 clones, with 70% to 90% occurring only once. The sample taken for sequencing was peripheral blood. All receptors come from a woman aged 70-85 years with acute or convalescent COVID-19.

CDR3 sequence reads: CASSQSRYRDTDTQYF. DNA for the CDR3: TGCGCCAGCAGTCAATCAAGATACAGGGATACAGATACGCAGTATTTT. The chain joins TRBV23-1 to TRBJ2-3; the D gene is possibly TRBD1 (6 bases). TRBV23-1 is an open reading frame, and its role is uncertain. The CDR3 is made up of 16 amino acids. V lost 0 bases, J lost 3 bases, and 13 bases lay in between.

V and J are TRBV10-1 and TRBJ1-1, with a weak D call TRBD1 (5 bases). Trimming stripped 2 bases from V and 3 bases from J, with 16 bases between. The CDR3 spans 16 residues. Germline lookup yields CDR1 WNHNN and CDR2 SYGVQD (reference sequence). The CDR3 is CASSERGLRGDTEAFF. CDR3 coding DNA: TGCGCCAGCAGTGAGCGGGGCTTACGGGGGGACACTGAAGCTTTCTTT.

V and J are TRBV18 and TRBJ2-1; weak D call: TRBD2 (7 bases). CDR1 and CDR2 (germline): KGHSH, LQKENI. The V end was cut by 3 bases, the J end by 8 bases, with 17 bases between. CDR3 length equals 15 residues. DNA of the CDR3: TGTGCCAGCTCACCGGGTTTACAGGGAGGGTATGAGCAGTTCTTC. Translated, it gives CASSPGLQGGYEQFF.

This chain links TRBV3-1 (or the pseudogene TRBV3-2) with TRBJ1-4; 12 bases are shared with TRBD1. The CDR3 is 17 residues long. Losses at the gene ends were 5 bases for V and 7 bases for J; bases not matched to a gene: 11. CDR1 is LGHDT and CDR2 is YNNKEL in the germline V gene (reference sequence). The CDR3 sequence is CASSNAGTGGGGEKLFF. The CDR3 DNA sequence: TGTGCCAGCAGCAATGCCGGGACAGGGGGCGGCGGTGAAAAACTGTTTTTT.

This clone was observed a few times. The gene calls are TRBV29-1 and TRBJ2-7; tentatively, D is TRBD2 (6 bases). Trimming left V 7 bases short and J 0 bases short, with 7 bases between. Germline lookup yields CDR1 SQVTM and CDR2 ANQGSEA. The CDR3 consists of 11 residues. The CDR3 spells CSARDSYEQYF. The CDR3 region has the DNA TGCAGCGCGCGGGACTCCTACGAGCAGTACTTC.

This rearrangement joins TRBV6-5 to TRBJ1-1; D is undetermined. This CDR3 region has 14 residues. From germline, CDR1 is MNHEY and CDR2 SVGAGI. Trimming cost V 8 bases and J 2 bases, with 15 bases left between them. CDR3 protein: CASERKSSNTEAFF. Written as DNA, the CDR3 is TGTGCCAGCGAGCGGAAAAGTTCAAACACTGAAGCTTTCTTT.

The chain uses TRBV3-1 (or the pseudogene TRBV3-2) and TRBJ2-5; no definite D call. The CDR3 contains 17 residues. The germline CDR1 and CDR2 sequences are LGHDT and YNNKEL (reference sequence). V was cut by 0 bases and J by 7 bases, with 21 bases left in between. DNA for the CDR3: TGTGCCAGCAGCCAAGAGAGGCAGTTCCCCCTCCTAGGGACCCAGTACTTC. Translated, it gives CASSQERQFPLLGTQYF.

This clone was counted a few times. V usage is TRBV6-5 and J usage is TRBJ1-2, with 8 bases fitting TRBD1. The CDR3 is 13 residues long. V shed 6 bases and J 7 bases; nucleotides not matched to a gene: 7. Germline V lookup: CDR1 MNHEY, CDR2 SVGAGI. The CDR3 DNA reads TGTGCCAGCAGGGCGACAGGGGAGGCTGGCTACACCTTC. It is translated as CASRATGEAGYTF.

This chain links TRBV7-8 with TRBJ2-5; D unclear. Trimming pared 4 bases from V and 0 bases from J, leaving 15 bases between. The length of the CDR3 is 16 residues. CDR1 is SGHVS and CDR2 is FQNEAQ in the germline V gene. The CDR3 nucleotides read TGTGCCAGCAGCTCCTACGGTTCGGGTTACCAAGAGACCCAGTACTTC. It encodes CASSSYGSGYQETQYF. The entire variable domain, with the rest obtained from reference TRBV7-8 and TRBJ2-5, is as follows: GAGVSQSPRYKVAKRGQDVALRCDPISGHVSLFWYQQALGQGPEFLTYFQNEAQLDKSGLPSDRFFAERPEGSVSTLKIQRTQQEDSAVYLCASSSYGSGYQETQYFGPGTRLLVL.

The rearrangement links TRBV29-1 to TRBJ2-7; 7 bases line up with TRBD1. Germline V gene lookup returns CDR1 SQVTM and CDR2 ANQGSEA. V lost 5 bases, J lost 2 bases, and 6 bases stayed unmatched. CDR3 length: 13 residues. The CDR3 DNA follows: TGCAGCGTTCTCGGGCAGGGGGCCTACGAGCAGTACTTC. It specifies CSVLGQGAYEQYF.

This chain connects TRBV6-5 to TRBJ1-6; 9 bases agree with TRBD1. The V gene's germline CDR1 is MNHEY and CDR2 SVGAGI. The CDR3 runs 14 residues. With 6 bases clipped from V and 12 bases from J, the junction kept 9 bases outside the gene matches. The DNA for the CDR3 is TGTGCCAGCAGGGCCGGGACAGGGAATCTACCCCTCCACTTT. This sequence encodes CASRAGTGNLPLHF.

This chain uses TRBV9 with TRBJ2-1, with D perhaps TRBD1 (6 bases). This CDR3 has 14 residues. The ends were cut back, 4 bases at V and 10 bases at J, with 18 bases in the middle. CDR1 is SGDLS, CDR2 YYNGEE, per germline. The CDR3, as DNA: TGTGCCAGCAGCCCAGGGGCAGGTTTGACGGAGCAGTTCTTC. This sequence encodes CASSPGAGLTEQFF.

The chain is built from TRBV18 and TRBJ1-3; TRBD1 might be the D (5 bases). The V and J ends lost 6 bases and 0 bases respectively, with 15 bases between them. The CDR3 runs to 16 residues. Germline V gene sequence: CDR1 KGHSH, CDR2 LQKENI. In DNA form, the CDR3 reads TGTGCCAGCTCGCTCGACAGTAACCCCTCTGGAAACACCATATATTTT. Protein product: CASSLDSNPSGNTIYF.

The chain combines TRBV6-6 with TRBJ1-5; a weak D match, TRBD1 (5 bases). The CDR3 runs 16 residues. V was cut by 6 bases and J by 6 bases, with 21 bases left in between. The germline V gene has CDR1 MNHNY and CDR2 SVGAGI (reference sequence). CDR3 coding DNA: TGTGCCAGCAGCCCGTTACCCCAGGGAAAAGTTCAGCCCCAGCATTTT. Its protein is CASSPLPQGKVQPQHF.

The chain employs TRBV5-5 and TRBJ1-2; D gene uncertain. CDR3 length: 14 residues. The ends were cut back, 1 base at V and 5 bases at J, with 12 bases in the middle. Looked up from germline, CDR1 is SGHKS and CDR2 is YYEKEE (reference sequence). CDR3 in amino acids: CASSLSVGRYGYTF. In nucleotides, the CDR3 is TGTGCCAGCAGCTTGAGTGTCGGTCGGTATGGCTACACCTTC.

The V call is TRBV3-1 (or the pseudogene TRBV3-2), the J call TRBJ2-7; D is unclear. Germline values: CDR1 LGHDT, CDR2 YNNKEL (reference sequence). The CDR3 runs 14 residues. V was shortened by 1 base and J by 1 base, with 8 bases between the two germline ends. The CDR3 here is CASSQGTRSYEQYF. The DNA for the CDR3 is TGTGCCAGCAGCCAAGGCACCCGGTCCTACGAGCAGTACTTC.

This clone appeared a few times. The chain is built from TRBV2 and TRBJ1-1; D is ambiguous. Germline CDR1 is SNHLY and CDR2 is FYNNEI. V dropped 4 bases and J dropped 1 base, with 4 bases sitting between them. The CDR3 totals 12 residues. The CDR3 is CASSVQNTEAFF. Written as DNA, the CDR3 is TGTGCCAGCAGTGTACAGAACACTGAAGCTTTCTTT.

V and J are TRBV11-2 and TRBJ1-2, with D perhaps TRBD1 (5 bases). The CDR3 extends over 12 amino acids. CDR1 is SGHAT and CDR2 is FQNNGV in the germline V gene. V lost 4 bases and J 7 bases, leaving 10 bases between the germline ends. CDR3 protein: CASSSGGVGYTF. The CDR3 region has the DNA TGTGCCAGCAGCTCCGGAGGGGTTGGCTACACCTTC.

V and J are TRBV11-2 and TRBJ2-5, with a weak D call TRBD2 (6 bases). The germline V gene encodes CDR1 SGHAT and CDR2 FQNNGV. V gave up 5 bases and J gave up 5 bases, with 12 bases separating them. The CDR3 contains 13 residues. CDR3 residues: CASSRGGRETQYF. The CDR3 DNA reads TGTGCCAGCAGCCGTGGGGGGAGGGAGACCCAGTACTTC. Full variable domain (outside the CDR3, taken from reference TRBV11-2 and TRBJ2-5): EAGVAQSPRYKIIEKRQSVAFWCNPISGHATLYWYQQILGQGPKLLIQFQNNGVVDDSQLPKDRFSAERLKGVDSTLKIQPAKLEDSAVYLCASSRGGRETQYFGPGTRLLVL.

The genes are TRBV3-1 (or the pseudogene TRBV3-2) and TRBJ1-5; D gene unclear. CDR3 length: 12 amino acids. Germline loops: CDR1 LGHDT, CDR2 YNNKEL (reference sequence). Trimming removed 1 base from V and 10 bases from J, with 8 bases in between. CDR3 residues: CASSQVPGPQHF. For the CDR3, the DNA is TGTGCCAGCAGCCAAGTACCGGGACCCCAGCATTTT.

The rearrangement uses TRBV18 and TRBJ2-4; tentative D call: TRBD1 (5 bases). Between the trimmed V and J ends, which lost 6 bases and 6 bases, there was a span of 12 bases. The CDR3 covers 13 residues. Germline loops: CDR1 KGHSH, CDR2 LQKENI. The CDR3 DNA is TGTGCCAGCTCCTATAACACAGGAAACATTCAGTACTTC. It codes for CASSYNTGNIQYF. The whole variable domain, filled in from reference TRBV18 and TRBJ2-4, reads NAGVMQNPRHLVRRRGQEARLRCSPMKGHSHVYWYRQLPEEGLKFMVYLQKENIIDESGMPKERFSAEFPKEGPSILRIQQVVRGDSAAYFCASSYNTGNIQYFGAGTRLSVL.

The V gene is TRBV10-3, the J gene TRBJ2-5; D call uncertain. The CDR3 covers 12 residues. Trimming removed 6 bases at V and 5 bases at J, with 10 bases between. Per the germline V gene, CDR1 is ENHRY and CDR2 is SYGVKD. CDR3 DNA sequence: TGTGCCATCAGCCTTGAACAGGAGACCCAGTACTTC. Translating it yields CAISLEQETQYF.

This chain connects TRBV2 to TRBJ2-3; possibly TRBD2 for D (6 bases). With 6 bases removed from V and 0 bases from J, the gap between germline ends came to 13 bases. The CDR3 has 15 amino acids. Germline CDR1 is SNHLY and CDR2 is FYNNEI. The DNA for the CDR3 is TGTGCCAGCAGCCCCGGGACTTCTAGCACAGATACGCAGTATTTT. Translation: CASSPGTSSTDTQYF.

This sequence joins TRBV19 and TRBJ2-2; D may be TRBD1 (7 bases). The CDR3 sequence is 16 residues long. Germline loops: CDR1 LNHDA, CDR2 SQIVND (reference sequence). V lost 6 bases to trimming and J lost 4 bases, with 18 bases between them. This CDR3 reads CASSSGQLGGTGELFF. The DNA for the CDR3 is TGTGCCAGTAGCTCGGGACAGCTGGGAGGCACCGGGGAGCTGTTTTTT.

The V gene is TRBV5-1, the J gene TRBJ1-2; D is unclear. The germline gives CDR1 SGHRS, CDR2 YFSETQ. The CDR3 totals 12 residues. Trimming pared 3 bases from V and 3 bases from J, leaving 6 bases between. CDR3 loop: CASSSNYYGYTF. The CDR3 nucleotides read TGCGCCAGCAGCTCTAACTACTATGGCTACACCTTC. The entire variable domain, with the rest obtained from reference TRBV5-1 and TRBJ1-2, is as follows: KAGVTQTPRYLIKTRGQQVTLSCSPISGHRSVSWYQQTPGQGLQFLFEYFSETQRNKGNFPGRFSGRQFSNSRSEMNVSTLELGDSALYLCASSSNYYGYTFGSGTRLTVV.

J is TRBJ1-6 and V is TRBV6-6; the match to TRBD1 covers 8 bases. The germline gives CDR1 MNHNY, CDR2 SVGAGI (reference sequence). The V and J ends lost 2 bases and 9 bases, in that order; junction bases with no gene match: 6. The CDR3 is 15 residues long. CDR3 in amino acids: CASSYEDRVFSPLHF. The CDR3 coding sequence is TGTGCCAGCAGTTACGAGGACAGGGTATTTTCACCCCTCCACTTT.

This clone was picked up one time. The rearrangement uses TRBV2 and TRBJ1-1; D may be TRBD1 (5 bases). V lost 6 bases to trimming and J lost 6 bases, with 11 bases between them. CDR3 length: 12 residues. Germline values: CDR1 SNHLY, CDR2 FYNNEI. The CDR3 bases are TGTGCCAGCAGGATCGGGGGGGCTGAAGCTTTCTTT. Its protein product is CASRIGGAEAFF.

The V gene is TRBV27, the J gene TRBJ2-7, with 7 bases matching TRBD2. The CDR3 sequence is 16 residues long. CDR1 MNHEY and CDR2 SMNVEV come from the germline V gene (reference sequence). Trimming cost V 7 bases and J 1 base; bases outside gene matches: 13. As DNA, the CDR3 is TGTGCCAGCACCGTCGGGATGCGGGGGATATCCTACGAGCAGTACTTC. It specifies CASTVGMRGISYEQYF.

This rearrangement joins TRBV2 to TRBJ2-3; tentative D call: TRBD2 (5 bases). CDR1 and CDR2 from the germline V gene are SNHLY and FYNNEI. CDR3 length equals 13 residues. Trimming shortened V by 7 bases and J by 2 bases, and 10 bases separated the two germline ends. CDR3 DNA sequence: TGTGCCAGCAAAGCGGACTTCACAGATACGCAGTATTTT. Residues: CASKADFTDTQYF.